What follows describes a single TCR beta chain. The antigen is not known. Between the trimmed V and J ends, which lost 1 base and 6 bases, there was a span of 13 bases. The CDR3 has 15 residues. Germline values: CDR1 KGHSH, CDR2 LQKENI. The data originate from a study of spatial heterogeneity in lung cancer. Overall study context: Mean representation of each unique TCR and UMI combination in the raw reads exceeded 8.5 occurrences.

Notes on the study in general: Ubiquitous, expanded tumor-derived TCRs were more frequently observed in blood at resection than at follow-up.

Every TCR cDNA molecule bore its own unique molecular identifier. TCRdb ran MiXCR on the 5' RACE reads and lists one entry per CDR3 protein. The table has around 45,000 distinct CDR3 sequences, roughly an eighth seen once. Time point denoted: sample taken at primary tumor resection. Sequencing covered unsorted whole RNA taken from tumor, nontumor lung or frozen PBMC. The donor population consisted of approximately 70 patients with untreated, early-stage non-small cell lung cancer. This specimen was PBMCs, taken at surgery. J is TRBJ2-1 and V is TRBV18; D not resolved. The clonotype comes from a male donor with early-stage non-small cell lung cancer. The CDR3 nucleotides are TGTGCCAGCTCACCACGGGTTGGTAGACGCAATGAGCAGTTCTTC. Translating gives CASSPRVGRRNEQFF.